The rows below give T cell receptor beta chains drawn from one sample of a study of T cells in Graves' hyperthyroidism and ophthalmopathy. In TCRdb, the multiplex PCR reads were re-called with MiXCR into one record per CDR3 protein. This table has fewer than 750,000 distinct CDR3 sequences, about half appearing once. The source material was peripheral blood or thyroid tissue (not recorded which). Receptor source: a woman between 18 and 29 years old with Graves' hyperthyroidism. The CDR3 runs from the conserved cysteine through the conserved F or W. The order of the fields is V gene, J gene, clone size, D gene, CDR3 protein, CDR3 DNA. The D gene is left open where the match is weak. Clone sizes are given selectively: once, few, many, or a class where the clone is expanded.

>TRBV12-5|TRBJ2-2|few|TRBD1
CASGLPRPGQGVRELFF
TGTGCTAGTGGTTTGCCCCGACCGGGACAGGGGGTAAGGGAGCTGTTTTTT
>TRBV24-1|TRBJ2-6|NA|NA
CATGGAGDGSRANVLTF
TGTGCCACCGGAGGGGCAGGGGACGGCTCTAGGGCCAACGTCCTGACTTTC
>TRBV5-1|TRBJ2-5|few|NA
CASSPGSRQETQYF
TGCGCCAGCAGCCCCGGGTCACGCCAAGAGACCCAGTACTTC
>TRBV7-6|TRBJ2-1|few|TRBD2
CASSFDSGEQFF
TGTGCCAGCAGCTTCGATAGCGGGGAGCAGTTCTTC
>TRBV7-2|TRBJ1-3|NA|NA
CASSPIVPIAGNTIYF
TGTGCCAGCAGCCCTATAGTACCGATCGCGGGAAACACCATATATTTT
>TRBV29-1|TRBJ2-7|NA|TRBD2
CSVVPGGSDEQYF
TGCAGCGTCGTCCCGGGAGGGTCGGACGAGCAGTACTTC
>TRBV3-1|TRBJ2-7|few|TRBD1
CASSRTFGTGTGDEQYF
TGTGCCAGCAGCAGAACATTTGGGACAGGTACTGGGGACGAGCAGTACTTC
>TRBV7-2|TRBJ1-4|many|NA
CASSSFGPLGEKLFF
TGTGCCAGCAGCTCGTTTGGGCCCCTAGGTGAAAAACTGTTTTTT
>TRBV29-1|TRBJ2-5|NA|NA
CSASMLSSQTQYF
TGCAGCGCTTCTATGTTGTCCTCGCAGACCCAGTACTTC
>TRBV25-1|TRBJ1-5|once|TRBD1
CASSADRDNQPQHF
TGTGCCAGCAGTGCCGACAGGGACAATCAGCCCCAGCATTTT
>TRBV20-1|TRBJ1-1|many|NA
CSATGQISTEAFF
TGCAGTGCTACCGGTCAGATATCCACTGAAGCTTTCTTT
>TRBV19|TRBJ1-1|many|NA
CASTEVGGSEAFF
TGTGCCAGTACCGAGGTCGGCGGGAGTGAAGCTTTCTTT
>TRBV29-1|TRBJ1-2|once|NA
CSVEERRGSSGSYGYTF
TGTAGCGTTGAAGAGCGGAGGGGGTCTTCCGGGTCCTATGGCTACACCTTC
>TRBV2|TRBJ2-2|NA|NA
CASNSGPGELFF
TGTGCCAGCAACTCCGGGCCCGGGGAGCTGTTTTTT